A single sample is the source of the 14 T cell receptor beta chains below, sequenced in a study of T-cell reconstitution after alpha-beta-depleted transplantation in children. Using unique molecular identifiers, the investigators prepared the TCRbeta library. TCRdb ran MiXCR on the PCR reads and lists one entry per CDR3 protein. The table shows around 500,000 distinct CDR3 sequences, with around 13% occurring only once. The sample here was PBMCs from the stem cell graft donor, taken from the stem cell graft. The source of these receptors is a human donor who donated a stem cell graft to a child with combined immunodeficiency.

CDR3 region: CASSFQLQGADNSPLHF. The CDR3 nucleotides read TGCGCCAGCAGTTTCCAGCTACAGGGGGCAGATAATTCACCCCTCCACTTT. The chain couples TRBV4-3 to TRBJ1-6; TRBD1 matches at 9 bases. The CDR3 spans 17 residues. Losses at the gene ends were 6 bases for V and 5 bases for J; bases not matched to a gene: 11. The germline gives CDR1 LGHNA, CDR2 YSLEER.

CDR3 bases: TGTGCCAGCAGCACGGCAGTCTACGAAGTCTCTGAAGCTTTCTTT. It yields the protein CASSTAVYEVSEAFF. This chain uses TRBV7-2 with TRBJ1-1; D gene uncertain. The CDR3 is 15 amino acids. V lost 5 bases, J lost 6 bases, and 19 bases lay in between. Germline CDR1 reads SGHTA; CDR2 reads FQGNSA.

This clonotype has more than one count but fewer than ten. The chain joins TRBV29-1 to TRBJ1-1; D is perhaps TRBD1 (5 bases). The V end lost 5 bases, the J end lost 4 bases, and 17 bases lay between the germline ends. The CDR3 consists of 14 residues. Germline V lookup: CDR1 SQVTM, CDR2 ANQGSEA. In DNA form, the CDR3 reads TGCAGCGTTACCCCCCAAAGGGGAGGCACTGAAGCTTTCTTT. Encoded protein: CSVTPQRGGTEAFF.

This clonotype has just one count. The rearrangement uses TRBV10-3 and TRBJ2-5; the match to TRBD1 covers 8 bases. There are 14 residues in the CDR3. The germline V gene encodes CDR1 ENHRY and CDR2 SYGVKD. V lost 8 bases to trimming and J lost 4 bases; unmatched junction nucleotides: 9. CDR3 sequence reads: CAIREGQGGETQYF. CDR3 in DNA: TGTGCCATCCGAGAAGGACAGGGTGGAGAGACCCAGTACTTC.

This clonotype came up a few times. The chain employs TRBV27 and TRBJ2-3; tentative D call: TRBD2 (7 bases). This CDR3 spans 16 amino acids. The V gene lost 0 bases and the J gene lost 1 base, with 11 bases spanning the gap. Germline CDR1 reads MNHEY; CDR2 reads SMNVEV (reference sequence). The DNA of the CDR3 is TGTGCCAGCAGTTTATCTGGGGGGGGGCGCACAGATACGCAGTATTTT. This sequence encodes CASSLSGGGRTDTQYF.

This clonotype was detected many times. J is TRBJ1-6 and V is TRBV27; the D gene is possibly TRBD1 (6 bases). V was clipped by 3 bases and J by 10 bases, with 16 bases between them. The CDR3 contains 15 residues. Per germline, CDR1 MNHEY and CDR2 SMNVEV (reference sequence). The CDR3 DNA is TGTGCCAGCAGTTTTGCAACAGGGAGAGGGTCACCCCTCCACTTT. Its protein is CASSFATGRGSPLHF.

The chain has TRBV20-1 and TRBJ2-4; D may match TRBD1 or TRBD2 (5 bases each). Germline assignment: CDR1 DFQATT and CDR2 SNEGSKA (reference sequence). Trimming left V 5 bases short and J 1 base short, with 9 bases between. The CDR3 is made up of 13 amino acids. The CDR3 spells CSAPGPAKNIQYF. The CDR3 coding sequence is TGCAGTGCTCCGGGACCGGCCAAAAACATTCAGTACTTC.

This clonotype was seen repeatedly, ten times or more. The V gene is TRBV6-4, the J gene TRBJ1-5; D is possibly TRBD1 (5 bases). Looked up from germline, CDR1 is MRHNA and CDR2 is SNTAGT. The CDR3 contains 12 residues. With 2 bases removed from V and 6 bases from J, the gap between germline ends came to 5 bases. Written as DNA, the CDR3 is TGTGCCAGCAGTGACGACAGTCAGCCCCAGCATTTT. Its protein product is CASSDDSQPQHF.

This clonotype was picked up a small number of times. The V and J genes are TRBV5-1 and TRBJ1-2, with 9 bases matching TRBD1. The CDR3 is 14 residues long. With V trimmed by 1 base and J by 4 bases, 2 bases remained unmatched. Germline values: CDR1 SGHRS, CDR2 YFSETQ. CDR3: CASSLTGGPYGYTF. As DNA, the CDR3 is TGCGCCAGCAGCTTGACAGGGGGCCCCTATGGCTACACCTTC.

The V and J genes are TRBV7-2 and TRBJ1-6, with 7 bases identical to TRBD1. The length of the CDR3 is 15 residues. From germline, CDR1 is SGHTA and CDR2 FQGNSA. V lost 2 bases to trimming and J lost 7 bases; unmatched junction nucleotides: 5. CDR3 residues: CASSLRGLTNSPLHF. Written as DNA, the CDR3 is TGTGCCAGCAGCTTAAGGGGGCTAACCAATTCACCCCTCCACTTT.

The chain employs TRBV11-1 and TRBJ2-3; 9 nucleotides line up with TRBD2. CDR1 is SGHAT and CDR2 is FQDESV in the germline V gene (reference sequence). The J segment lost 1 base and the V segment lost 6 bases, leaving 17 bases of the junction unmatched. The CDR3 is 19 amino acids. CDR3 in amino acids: CASRPLVREGGVGTDTQYF. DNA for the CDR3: TGTGCCAGCAGGCCGTTAGTGCGGGAGGGAGGCGTTGGCACAGATACGCAGTATTTT.

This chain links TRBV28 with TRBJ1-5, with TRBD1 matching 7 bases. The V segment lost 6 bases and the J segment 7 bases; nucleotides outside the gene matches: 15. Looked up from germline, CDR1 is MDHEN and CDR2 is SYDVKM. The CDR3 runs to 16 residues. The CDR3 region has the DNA TGTGCCAGCAGGCCCTCAAAAGGATTACAGGGGCAGCCCCAGCATTTT. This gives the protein CASRPSKGLQGQPQHF.

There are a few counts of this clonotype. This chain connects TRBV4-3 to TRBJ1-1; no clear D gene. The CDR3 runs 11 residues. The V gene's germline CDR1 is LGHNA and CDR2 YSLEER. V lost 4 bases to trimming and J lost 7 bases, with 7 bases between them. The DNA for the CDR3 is TGCGCCAGCAGCCGGAATCGTGAAGCTTTCTTT. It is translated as CASSRNREAFF.

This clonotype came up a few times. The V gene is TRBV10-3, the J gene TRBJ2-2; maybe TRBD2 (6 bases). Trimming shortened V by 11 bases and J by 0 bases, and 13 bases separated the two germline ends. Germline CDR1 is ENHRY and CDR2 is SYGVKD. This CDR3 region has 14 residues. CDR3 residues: CAAGGTANTGELFF. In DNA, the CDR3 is TGTGCCGCGGGCGGGACGGCGAACACCGGGGAGCTGTTTTTT.